The 16 T cell receptor beta chains given below trace back to one sample, sequenced in a study of T cells expressing NK-cell markers. Using the 5' RACE reads, TCRdb records one entry per CDR3 protein without DNA. The record lists hundreds of thousands of distinct CDR3 sequences, of which the ten most abundant hold around 5.3%. The sequenced sample was blood T cells: a sorted CD56 or NKG2C T cell subset, CD4+ or CD8+ T cells, or bulk PBMC T cells (not recorded which). The receptors were gathered from a man aged 18-75 years in good health.

CDR3 in amino acids: CSVGVGVAQPQHF. J is TRBJ1-5 and V is TRBV29-1. In germline, CDR1 is SQVTM, CDR2 ANQGSEA. The CDR3 has 13 amino acids.

The rearrangement links TRBV25-1 to TRBJ2-2. CDR3 length: 15 amino acids. Germline V gene data show CDR1 as MGHDK and CDR2 as SYGVNS. The CDR3 is CASSERLYNTGELFF.

The gene calls are TRBV6-1 and TRBJ2-2. The CDR3 consists of 15 residues. Germline CDR1 MNHNS, CDR2 SASEGT. This CDR3 reads CAASVGVEVAGELFF.

V is TRBV2 and J is TRBJ2-7; TCRdb lists TRBD1, though no DNA is available to test this call. This CDR3 contains 16 residues. Germline CDR1 is SNHLY and CDR2 is FYNNEI. The CDR3 sequence: CASKAETRVPNYEQYF.

The chain joins TRBV6-2 or TRBV6-3 to TRBJ1-2. CDR3 size: 14 residues. Germline CDR1 reads MNHEY; CDR2 reads SVGEGT. CDR3 sequence reads: CASSYGGKEPGYTF.

The chain is built from TRBV9 and TRBJ2-7; there is no DNA to check the TCRdb D call of TRBD1. Germline loops: CDR1 SGDLS, CDR2 YYNGEE. The CDR3 is 16 amino acids. CDR3 amino acids: CASSASRGGSFYEQYF.

The genes are TRBV11-3 and TRBJ2-1; TCRdb's D call, TRBD1, is unchecked because there is no DNA. Germline V gives CDR1 SGHNT, CDR2 YENEEA. CDR3 length: 16 residues. The CDR3 loop reads CASSLSPGGGGNEQFF.

The chain uses TRBV21-1 and TRBJ1-6; TCRdb designates TRBD1, a call that cannot be tested without DNA. TRBV21-1 is assigned pseudogene status. CDR3 length equals 14 residues. CDR3 loop: CASSKKGTPSPLHF.

The chain is built from TRBV6-1 and TRBJ1-1. The CDR3 totals 14 residues. Germline V CDR1 and CDR2: MNHNS, SASEGT. The CDR3 region is CASSQRERNTEAFF.

V usage is TRBV12-3 or TRBV12-4 and J usage is TRBJ1-4. CDR3 length: 13 residues. CDR3 region: CASSGLSNEKLFF.

The chain joins TRBV23-1 to TRBJ2-7; TCRdb indicates TRBD2, and absent DNA this call remains unverified. TRBV23-1 is labeled an ORF, and its function is uncertain. The CDR3 consists of 17 residues. The chain's CDR3 is CASNHPIIAVRSYEQYF.

The rearrangement joins TRBV5-1 to TRBJ2-3; there is no DNA to check the TCRdb D call of TRBD1. This CDR3 region has 12 residues. Germline V gene data show CDR1 as SGHRS and CDR2 as YFSETQ. CDR3 protein: CASRQQPDTQYF.

The chain combines TRBV18 with TRBJ1-2; the D call of TRBD1 rests on TCRdb alone, since no DNA is present to check it. The CDR3 consists of 17 residues. Germline CDR1 reads KGHSH; CDR2 reads LQKENI. The CDR3 loop reads CASSPLPGGASNYGYTF. The full variable domain, its missing parts supplied by reference TRBV18 and TRBJ1-2, is NAGVMQNPRHLVRRRGQEARLRCSPMKGHSHVYWYRQLPEEGLKFMVYLQKENIIDESGMPKERFSAEFPKEGPSILRIQQVVRGDSAAYFCASSPLPGGASNYGYTFGSGTRLTVV.

The J gene is TRBJ1-2, the V gene TRBV3-1; TCRdb names TRBD1, which stays unverified in the absence of DNA. The CDR3 is 16 amino acids. Germline CDR1 is LGHDT and CDR2 is YNNKEL (reference sequence). CDR3 sequence reads: CASSLLLQGVNYGYTF.

The chain uses TRBV5-1 and TRBJ2-3; TCRdb's D call, TRBD1, is unchecked because there is no DNA. The CDR3 totals 18 residues. Germline V CDR1 and CDR2: SGHRS, YFSETQ. This chain's CDR3 is CASSSATDSRLVSDTQYF.

The chain joins TRBV6-1 to TRBJ1-5. This CDR3 spans 14 amino acids. The germline V gene encodes CDR1 MNHNS and CDR2 SASEGT. The CDR3 is CASSVMGGGKPQHF.